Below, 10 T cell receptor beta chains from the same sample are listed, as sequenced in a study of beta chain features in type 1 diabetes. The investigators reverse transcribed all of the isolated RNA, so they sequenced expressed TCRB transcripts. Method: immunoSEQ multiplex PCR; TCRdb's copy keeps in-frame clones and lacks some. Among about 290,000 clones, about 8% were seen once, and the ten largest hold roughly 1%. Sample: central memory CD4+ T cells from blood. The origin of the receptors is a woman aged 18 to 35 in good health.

CDR3 sequence reads: CASSPASGSSYEQYF. CDR3 sequence (DNA): TGTGCCAGCAGCCCTGCTAGCGGCAGCTCCTACGAGCAGTACTTC. The V call is TRBV7-2, the J call TRBJ2-7; the match to TRBD2 covers 7 bases. The CDR3 length is 15 residues. CDR1 SGHTA and CDR2 FQGNSA come from the germline V gene. The J segment lost 0 bases and the V segment lost 5 bases, leaving 7 bases of the junction unmatched.

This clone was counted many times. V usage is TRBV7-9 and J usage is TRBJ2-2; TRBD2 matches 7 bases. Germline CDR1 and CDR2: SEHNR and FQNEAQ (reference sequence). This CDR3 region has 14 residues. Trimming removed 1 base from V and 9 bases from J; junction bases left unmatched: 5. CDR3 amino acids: CASSLGRESRELFF. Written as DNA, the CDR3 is TGTGCCAGCAGCTTAGGGCGGGAGTCACGGGAGCTGTTTTTT. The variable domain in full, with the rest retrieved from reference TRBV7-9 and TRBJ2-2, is DTGVSQNPRHKITKRGQNVTFRCDPISEHNRLYWYRQTLGQGPEFLTYFQNEAQLEKSRLLSDRFSAERPKGSFSTLEIQRTEQGDSAMYLCASSLGRESRELFFGEGSRLTVL.

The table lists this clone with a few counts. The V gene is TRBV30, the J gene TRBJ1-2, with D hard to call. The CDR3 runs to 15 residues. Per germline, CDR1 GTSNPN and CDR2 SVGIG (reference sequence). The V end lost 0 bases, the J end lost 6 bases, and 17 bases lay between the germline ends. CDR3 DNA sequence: TGTGCCTGGAGTGTATCTTTGGCCGCCCCCAATGGCTACACCTTC. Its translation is CAWSVSLAAPNGYTF.

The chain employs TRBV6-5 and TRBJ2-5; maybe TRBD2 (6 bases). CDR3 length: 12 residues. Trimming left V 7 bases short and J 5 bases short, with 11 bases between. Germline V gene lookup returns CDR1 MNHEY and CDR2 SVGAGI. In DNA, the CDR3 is TGTGCCAGCACCGGGAGCGGCGAGACCCAGTACTTC. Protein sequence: CASTGSGETQYF.

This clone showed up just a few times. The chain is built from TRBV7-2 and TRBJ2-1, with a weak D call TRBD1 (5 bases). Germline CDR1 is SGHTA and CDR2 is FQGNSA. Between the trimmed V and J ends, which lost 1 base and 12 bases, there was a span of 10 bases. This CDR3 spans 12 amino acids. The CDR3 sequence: CASSLETDGQFF. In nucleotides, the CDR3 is TGTGCCAGCAGCTTAGAGACAGACGGGCAGTTCTTC.

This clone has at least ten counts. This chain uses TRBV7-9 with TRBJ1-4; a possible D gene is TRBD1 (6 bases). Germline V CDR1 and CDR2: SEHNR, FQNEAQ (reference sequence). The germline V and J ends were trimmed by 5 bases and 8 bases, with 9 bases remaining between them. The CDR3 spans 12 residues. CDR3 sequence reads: CASSHRDEKLFF. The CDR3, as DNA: TGTGCCAGCAGCCACAGGGACGAAAAACTGTTTTTT.

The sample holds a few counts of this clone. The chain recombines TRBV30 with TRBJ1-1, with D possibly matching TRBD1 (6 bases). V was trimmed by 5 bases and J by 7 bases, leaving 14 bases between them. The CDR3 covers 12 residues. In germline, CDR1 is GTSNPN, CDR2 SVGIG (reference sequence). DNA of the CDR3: TGTGCCTGGGTCGTTTTAGGGGGTGAAGCTTTCTTT. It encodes CAWVVLGGEAFF. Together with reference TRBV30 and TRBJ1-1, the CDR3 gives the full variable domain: SQTIHQWPATLVQPVGSPLSLECTVEGTSNPNLYWYRQAAGRGLQLLFYSVGIGQISSEVPQNLSASRPQDRQFILSSKKLLLSDSGFYLCAWVVLGGEAFFGQGTRLTVV.

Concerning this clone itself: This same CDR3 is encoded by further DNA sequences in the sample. The CDR3 coding sequence is TGCAGTGCTAGTTCGAGAGATACGCAGTATTTT. Its protein is CSASSRDTQYF. The chain recombines TRBV20-1 with TRBJ2-3; the D is unclear. V was pared by 3 bases and J by 5 bases, with 6 bases between. From germline, CDR1 is DFQATT and CDR2 SNEGSKA (reference sequence). This CDR3 spans 11 amino acids.

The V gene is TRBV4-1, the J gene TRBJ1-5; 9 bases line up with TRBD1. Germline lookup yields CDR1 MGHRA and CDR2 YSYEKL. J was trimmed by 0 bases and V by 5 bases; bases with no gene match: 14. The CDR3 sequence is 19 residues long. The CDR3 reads CASSTLQGQGPYSNQPQHF. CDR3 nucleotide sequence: TGCGCCAGCAGCACACTCCAAGGACAGGGGCCCTATAGCAATCAGCCCCAGCATTTT.

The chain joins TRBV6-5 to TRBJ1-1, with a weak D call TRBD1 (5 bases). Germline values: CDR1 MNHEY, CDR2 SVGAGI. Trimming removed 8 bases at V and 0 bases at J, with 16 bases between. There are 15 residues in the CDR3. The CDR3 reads CASRSQGVMNTEAFF. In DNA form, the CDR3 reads TGTGCCAGCCGTAGCCAGGGTGTCATGAACACTGAAGCTTTCTTT.